Following are 11 T cell receptor beta chains from one sample sequenced in a study of control samples from healthy donors and cancer patients. Libraries were prepared by immunoSEQ multiplex PCR; TCRdb keeps only in-frame clonotypes and omits some of them. Seen here are 200,000 to 250,000 clones, roughly 94% observed once, and the top ten hold 1.5%. Sequencing was performed on blood. All receptors come from a man aged 50 or older in good health.

The chain links TRBV7-9 to TRBJ2-1, with TRBD1 as a possible D gene (5 bases). Trimming stripped 1 base from V and 7 bases from J, with 14 bases between. The CDR3 is 15 amino acids. Germline lookup yields CDR1 SEHNR and CDR2 FQNEAQ (reference sequence). The CDR3 loop is CASSLEKGAWNEQFF. The CDR3 nucleotides read TGTGCCAGCAGCTTAGAGAAAGGGGCCTGGAATGAGCAGTTCTTC.

This clone was counted once. The rearrangement uses TRBV7-9 and TRBJ1-2; D possibly corresponds to TRBD1 (5 bases). The CDR3 extends over 15 amino acids. Germline values: CDR1 SEHNR, CDR2 FQNEAQ (reference sequence). Trimming pared 4 bases from V and 4 bases from J, leaving 16 bases between. In DNA, the CDR3 is TGTGCCAGCAGCTCCGAGGGACTTCTGGCCTATGGCTACACCTTC. Translating gives CASSSEGLLAYGYTF.

This chain joins TRBV7-9 and TRBJ2-1, with 7 bases aligning to TRBD1. Trimming removed 1 base from V and 6 bases from J; junction bases left unmatched: 6. The CDR3 covers 15 residues. Germline CDR1 and CDR2: SEHNR and FQNEAQ (reference sequence). CDR3 bases: TGTGCCAGCAGCTTAGGACAGGGCAGTCGCAATGAGCAGTTCTTC. Its protein is CASSLGQGSRNEQFF.

This chain joins TRBV21-1 and TRBJ1-1; the table's D call, TRBD1, has no DNA check behind it. TRBV21-1 is shown as a pseudogene. There are 17 residues in the CDR3. The CDR3 DNA reads as TGTGCCAGCAGCAACTCCTGCCCGAGACAGGGGGTCACTGAAGCTTTCTTT. Residues: CASSNSCPRQGVTEAFF.

The rearrangement links TRBV6-5 to TRBJ2-1; 8 bases fit TRBD1. The CDR3 is 14 amino acids. Germline loops: CDR1 MNHEY, CDR2 SVGAGI. The trim removed 5 bases at V and 6 bases at J, leaving 6 bases unmatched. The DNA for the CDR3 is TGTGCCAGCAGTAGTACCGACAGGGGCAATGAGCAGTTCTTC. It translates to CASSSTDRGNEQFF.

The chain uses TRBV5-4 and TRBJ2-5, with D unresolved. The CDR3 runs to 13 residues. Germline CDR1 SGHNT, CDR2 YYREEE (reference sequence). Between the trimmed V and J ends, which lost 0 bases and 6 bases, there was a span of 9 bases. The CDR3 reads CASSLGRLQTQYF. The CDR3 DNA follows: TGTGCCAGCAGCTTGGGGAGACTGCAGACCCAGTACTTC.

The chain employs TRBV14 and TRBJ1-5; 8 bases are a match to TRBD1. The germline V gene encodes CDR1 SGHDN and CDR2 FVKESK. V dropped 4 bases and J dropped 7; count of bases not matched to a gene: 9. The CDR3 runs 15 residues. CDR3 residues: CASSRGQVKQQPQHF. The CDR3, as DNA: TGTGCCAGCAGCCGGGGACAGGTAAAGCAGCAGCCCCAGCATTTT.

About this clone: The identical CDR3 is also encoded by other nucleotide sequences in the sample. This chain connects TRBV18 to TRBJ1-2; 8 positions match TRBD1. The CDR3 is 14 amino acids. Trimming at V came to 2 bases and at J to 4 bases, leaving 3 bases not matched to a gene. In germline, CDR1 is KGHSH, CDR2 LQKENI. The chain's CDR3 is CASSPGQGSYGYTF. As DNA, the CDR3 is TGTGCCAGCTCACCAGGACAGGGAAGCTATGGCTACACCTTC.

The sample holds one count of this clone. V gene TRBV18 combines with J gene TRBJ1-4; no firm D call. This CDR3 has 12 amino acids. Looked up from germline, CDR1 is KGHSH and CDR2 is LQKENI. V lost 3 bases, J lost 8 bases, and 7 bases lay in between. CDR3 bases: TGTGCCAGCTCACCCTCCCAGGAAAAACTGTTTTTT. The encoded protein is CASSPSQEKLFF.

CDR3 amino acids: CASSPQAKNIQYF. For the CDR3, the DNA is TGTGCCAGCAGCCCTCAAGCCAAAAACATTCAGTACTTC. The genes are TRBV7-9 and TRBJ2-4, with D unresolved. CDR1 and CDR2 (germline): SEHNR, FQNEAQ (reference sequence). This CDR3 is built from 13 residues. Trimming removed 5 bases from V and 0 bases from J, with 5 bases in between.

The V call is TRBV28, the J call TRBJ1-3; a possible D gene is TRBD1 (5 bases). CDR1 is MDHEN and CDR2 is SYDVKM in the germline V gene. The CDR3 is made up of 14 amino acids. Trimming stripped 5 bases from V and 4 bases from J, with 12 bases between. CDR3 DNA sequence: TGTGCCAGCAGTCCGGGGACTGGAGGAAACACCATATATTTT. Its translation: CASSPGTGGNTIYF.